The source of this T cell receptor beta chain is a study of cytomegalovirus exposure and HLA in healthy donors. Note on this clone: Its matching antigen is unknown.

Regarding the study as a whole: Reportedly, diagnosis of cytomegalovirus status by the classifier showed high specificity and sensitivity.

13 Jbeta primers and 60 Vbeta primers were used for the PCR. TCRdb keeps only in-frame clones here, not all; method: immunoSEQ multiplex PCR. The sample holds approximately 150,000 clones. The sequenced material came from PBMCs. This receptor was taken from a woman aged 18-29 years in good health and CMV-seronegative.

The CDR3 DNA reads as TGCAGCGTTGAAAAGGAGGGTCGCTCCTACGAGCAGTACTTC. Its protein product is CSVEKEGRSYEQYF. The chain combines TRBV29-1 with TRBJ2-7, with TRBD2 as a possible D gene (6 bases). In germline, CDR1 is SQVTM, CDR2 ANQGSEA. This CDR3 has 14 amino acids. V lost 2 bases and J 0 bases, leaving 11 bases between the germline ends.